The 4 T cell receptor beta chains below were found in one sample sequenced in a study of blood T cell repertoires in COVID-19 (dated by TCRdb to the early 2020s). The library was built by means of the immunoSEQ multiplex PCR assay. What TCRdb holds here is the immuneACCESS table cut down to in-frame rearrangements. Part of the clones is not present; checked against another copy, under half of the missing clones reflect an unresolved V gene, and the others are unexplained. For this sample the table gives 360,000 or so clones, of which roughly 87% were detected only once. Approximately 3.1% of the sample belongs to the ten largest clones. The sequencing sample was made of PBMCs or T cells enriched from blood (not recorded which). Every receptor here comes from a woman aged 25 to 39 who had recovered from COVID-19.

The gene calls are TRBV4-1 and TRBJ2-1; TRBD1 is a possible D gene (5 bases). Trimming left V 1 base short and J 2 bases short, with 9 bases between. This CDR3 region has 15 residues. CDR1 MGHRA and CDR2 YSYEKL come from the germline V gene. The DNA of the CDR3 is TGCGCCAGCAGCCAAGGGCAGGGTGCCTACAATGAGCAGTTCTTC. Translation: CASSQGQGAYNEQFF.

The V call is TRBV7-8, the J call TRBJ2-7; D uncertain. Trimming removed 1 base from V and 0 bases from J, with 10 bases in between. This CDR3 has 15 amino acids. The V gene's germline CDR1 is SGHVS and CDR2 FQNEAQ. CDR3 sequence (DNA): TGTGCCAGCAGCTTAGAGCCTCTGAGCTCCTACGAGCAGTACTTC. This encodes CASSLEPLSSYEQYF.

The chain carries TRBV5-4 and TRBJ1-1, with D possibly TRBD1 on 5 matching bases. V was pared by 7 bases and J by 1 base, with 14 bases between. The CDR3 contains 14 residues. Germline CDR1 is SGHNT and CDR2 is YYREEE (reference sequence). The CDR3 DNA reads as TGTGCCAGCCGCCGGCGACAGCCGAACACTGAAGCTTTCTTT. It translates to CASRRRQPNTEAFF.

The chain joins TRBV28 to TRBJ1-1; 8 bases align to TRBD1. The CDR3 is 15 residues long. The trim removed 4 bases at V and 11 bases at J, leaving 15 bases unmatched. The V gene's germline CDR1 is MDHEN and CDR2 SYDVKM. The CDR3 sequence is CASSSSLLRGLGAFF. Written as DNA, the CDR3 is TGTGCCAGCAGTTCGTCTCTACTCAGGGGGCTGGGGGCTTTCTTT.